A single sample is the source of the 31 T cell receptor beta chains below, sequenced in a study of Ad26.COV2.S vaccination and SARS-CoV-2 variants. Using immunoSEQ multiplex PCR, the repertoire was profiled, and TCRdb retains in-frame clones only, with some absent. The profile shows about 390,000 clones, around 85% of them singletons. Specified treatment: around 19 received Ad26.COV2.S at low or high dose, single or two shots; five or six received placebo; per-sample allocation not given. Specimen acquisition occurred on day 63 following the initial vaccine or placebo injection. Material: peripheral blood, obtained in a trial of Ad26.COV2.S vaccine versus placebo. These receptors all come from a person between 18 and 65 years old who received the Ad26.COV2.S COVID-19 vaccine or a placebo.

The chain uses TRBV4-3 and TRBJ2-1; no clear D. The CDR3 consists of 14 residues. CDR1 and CDR2 (germline): LGHNA, YSLEER. The V and J ends lost 0 bases and 7 bases respectively, with 10 bases between them. This chain's CDR3 is CASSQDLVWNEQFF. CDR3 DNA sequence: TGCGCCAGCAGCCAAGATTTAGTTTGGAATGAGCAGTTCTTC.

The chain carries TRBV6-5 and TRBJ1-3; 8 bases are a match to TRBD1. The CDR3 is 15 residues long. Germline trimming cut 5 bases from V and 7 bases from J; bases unmatched to any gene: 10. Germline loops: CDR1 MNHEY, CDR2 SVGAGI. CDR3 loop: CASSRSPGQANTIYF. In DNA, the CDR3 is TGTGCCAGCAGTCGCTCTCCGGGACAGGCGAACACCATATATTTT.

The rearrangement links TRBV2 to TRBJ2-1; maybe TRBD2 (6 bases). CDR1 is SNHLY and CDR2 is FYNNEI in the germline V gene. CDR3 length: 16 residues. Deletions cut 3 bases from V and 9 bases from J, with 21 bases between. The CDR3 reads CASSDQRRSGRGEQFF. CDR3 bases: TGTGCCAGCAGTGACCAGCGGCGCTCTGGGCGGGGTGAGCAGTTCTTC.

The chain uses TRBV10-3 and TRBJ2-2; the D gene is possibly TRBD2 (5 bases). In germline, CDR1 is ENHRY, CDR2 SYGVKD. The CDR3 has 15 amino acids. The germline V and J ends were trimmed by 6 bases and 2 bases, with 13 bases remaining between them. CDR3 residues: CAISLAEANTGELFF. CDR3 DNA sequence: TGTGCCATCAGCCTCGCGGAGGCTAACACCGGGGAGCTGTTTTTT.

This chain links TRBV18 with TRBJ2-7; unclear D gene. This CDR3 has 13 residues. The germline V gene has CDR1 KGHSH and CDR2 LQKENI. Trimming removed 0 bases from V and 5 bases from J, with 8 bases in between. The CDR3 nucleotides are TGTGCCAGCTCACCACCTGTTCAAGACGAGCAGTACTTC. It translates to CASSPPVQDEQYF.

V gene TRBV11-2 combines with J gene TRBJ2-5; D might be TRBD2 (6 bases). This CDR3 has 13 residues. Trimming left V 1 base short and J 4 bases short, with 7 bases between. The V gene's germline CDR1 is SGHAT and CDR2 FQNNGV. CDR3 sequence reads: CASSLGGGETQYF. The CDR3 DNA sequence: TGTGCCAGCAGCTTAGGGGGAGGAGAGACCCAGTACTTC.

This clone has a single count. The V gene is TRBV29-1, the J gene TRBJ1-2, with no clear D. This CDR3 is 13 amino acids long. Germline V gene data show CDR1 as SQVTM and CDR2 as ANQGSEA. V gave up 4 bases and J gave up 4 bases, with 13 bases separating them. For the CDR3, the DNA is TGCAGCGTTGGGGGAGGGCAGATCTATGGCTACACCTTC. This encodes CSVGGGQIYGYTF.

The chain employs TRBV3-1 (or the pseudogene TRBV3-2) and TRBJ1-6, with 10 bases lining up with TRBD1. V shed 4 bases and J 10 bases; nucleotides not matched to a gene: 7. This CDR3 is 15 amino acids long. Germline V gives CDR1 LGHDT, CDR2 YNNKEL (reference sequence). CDR3 in DNA: TGTGCCAGCAGCCTATCGACAGGGGGCAGATCACCCCTCCACTTT. This sequence encodes CASSLSTGGRSPLHF.

The gene calls are TRBV2 and TRBJ2-3; D is uncertain. The CDR3 is 16 amino acids. Germline V CDR1 and CDR2: SNHLY, FYNNEI. Trimming cost V 4 bases and J 4 bases, with 18 bases left between them. CDR3 loop: CASSVNLPATSDTQYF. The CDR3 region has the DNA TGTGCCAGCAGTGTGAATTTACCAGCAACGTCAGATACGCAGTATTTT. The variable domain in full, with the rest retrieved from reference TRBV2 and TRBJ2-3, is EPEVTQTPSHQVTQMGQEVILRCVPISNHLYFYWYRQILGQKVEFLVSFYNNEISEKSEIFDDQFSVERPDGSNFTLKIRSTKLEDSAMYFCASSVNLPATSDTQYFGPGTRLTVL.

The gene calls are TRBV29-1 and TRBJ1-5, with D uncertain. Trimming stripped 6 bases from V and 3 bases from J, with 15 bases between. The CDR3 is 14 amino acids. Germline values: CDR1 SQVTM, CDR2 ANQGSEA. CDR3 amino acids: CSVTSGGPNQPQHF. The CDR3 nucleotides are TGCAGCGTCACGTCGGGCGGGCCCAATCAGCCCCAGCATTTT.

This chain connects TRBV20-1 to TRBJ1-2, with D uncertain. The CDR3 spans 11 residues. Germline loops: CDR1 DFQATT, CDR2 SNEGSKA (reference sequence). Trimming cost V 6 bases and J 3 bases, with 8 bases left between them. The CDR3 nucleotides are TGCAGTGCAGCGAAAGACTATGGCTACACCTTC. Protein product: CSAAKDYGYTF.

The rearrangement uses TRBV5-3 and TRBJ1-4; D is uncertain. TRBV5-3 is designated an ORF whose function remains uncertain. V gave up 0 bases and J gave up 5 bases, with 5 bases separating them. This CDR3 has 13 amino acids. CDR3 sequence: CARSLGQNEKLFF. DNA of the CDR3: TGTGCCAGAAGCTTGGGCCAGAATGAAAAACTGTTTTTT.

The genes are TRBV4-1 and TRBJ2-1; 10 bases align to TRBD1. The length of the CDR3 is 17 residues. CDR1 is MGHRA, CDR2 YSYEKL, per germline. Unmatched junction bases numbered 14, after V lost 5 bases and J lost 7 bases. Here the CDR3 DNA reads TGCGCCAGCAGCGTACGCCCGGGGACAGGGGCCGAAAATGAGCAGTTCTTC. Encoded protein: CASSVRPGTGAENEQFF.

The chain has TRBV19 and TRBJ2-1; tentative D call: TRBD2 (5 bases). The CDR3 runs 13 residues. Germline CDR1 and CDR2: LNHDA and SQIVND (reference sequence). Between the trimmed V and J ends, which lost 5 bases and 6 bases, there was a span of 11 bases. The CDR3 region is CASSAPGSNEQFF. CDR3 bases: TGTGCCAGTAGTGCTCCGGGGTCCAATGAGCAGTTCTTC.

The CDR3 DNA sequence: TGTGCCAGTTCCCGAAGGGGGAGCGACGAGCAGTACTTC. Encoded protein: CASSRRGSDEQYF. This chain joins TRBV27 and TRBJ2-7, with D possibly matching TRBD1 (6 bases). CDR3 length: 13 amino acids. Trimming stripped 9 bases from V and 5 bases from J, with 17 bases between. The V gene's germline CDR1 is MNHEY and CDR2 SMNVEV (reference sequence).

The chain uses TRBV19 and TRBJ1-6; D not certain. The V end was cut by 7 bases, the J end by 7 bases, with 17 bases between. Germline V lookup: CDR1 LNHDA, CDR2 SQIVND (reference sequence). The CDR3 has 15 residues. This chain's CDR3 is CASIKTRDSNSPLHF. The CDR3 DNA follows: TGTGCCAGTATCAAAACACGGGATTCAAATTCACCCCTCCACTTT.

The CDR3 sequence: CASSSRLEDYGYTF. CDR3 DNA sequence: TGTGCCAGCAGCTCCCGTCTAGAGGACTATGGCTACACCTTC. The V and J genes are TRBV5-4 and TRBJ1-2; unclear D gene. The CDR3 covers 14 residues. Germline V gene sequence: CDR1 SGHNT, CDR2 YYREEE (reference sequence). The V end lost 3 bases, the J end lost 3 bases, and 12 bases lay between the germline ends.

V and J are TRBV5-5 and TRBJ2-7; D tentatively fits TRBD1 or TRBD2 (5 bases each). Per germline, CDR1 SGHKS and CDR2 YYEKEE (reference sequence). The V and J ends lost 4 bases and 0 bases respectively, with 11 bases between them. The CDR3 is made up of 14 amino acids. CDR3 loop: CASSAGTYSYEQYF. The CDR3 DNA reads as TGTGCCAGCAGCGCAGGGACCTACTCCTACGAGCAGTACTTC.

J is TRBJ2-3 and V is TRBV29-1; D is undetermined. Trimming pared 6 bases from V and 1 base from J, leaving 2 bases between. This CDR3 comprises 10 residues. The germline CDR1 and CDR2 sequences are SQVTM and ANQGSEA. The CDR3 sequence: CSVRTDTQYF. The DNA of the CDR3 is TGCAGCGTCCGCACAGATACGCAGTATTTT.

This clone was observed a handful of times. The V and J genes are TRBV4-1 and TRBJ2-7, with 7 bases fitting TRBD1. Germline V gene data show CDR1 as MGHRA and CDR2 as YSYEKL. This CDR3 has 18 amino acids. The V and J ends lost 5 bases and 0 bases, in that order; junction bases with no gene match: 16. The CDR3 sequence is CASSYKVTGPLPSYEQYF. The CDR3 bases are TGCGCCAGCAGCTACAAAGTGACAGGGCCCTTACCCTCCTACGAGCAGTACTTC.

This rearrangement joins TRBV2 to TRBJ2-7, with TRBD1 matching 9 bases. The V gene end was trimmed by 10 bases and the J gene end by 5 bases; junction bases not matched to a gene: 9. The length of the CDR3 is 13 residues. The V gene's germline CDR1 is SNHLY and CDR2 FYNNEI. The CDR3 loop is CATNGDRDDEQYF. In DNA, the CDR3 is TGTGCCACGAATGGGGACAGGGACGACGAGCAGTACTTC.

In the case of this clone: Different DNA sequences within this sample yield the same CDR3. J is TRBJ2-7 and V is TRBV5-1, with D maybe TRBD1 (6 bases). The CDR3 is 13 amino acids. In germline, CDR1 is SGHRS, CDR2 YFSETQ. Trimming cost V 0 bases and J 5 bases, with 9 bases left between them. The CDR3 loop is CASSLDRVDEQYF. In DNA form, the CDR3 reads TGCGCCAGCAGCTTGGACAGGGTCGACGAGCAGTACTTC.

The J gene is TRBJ2-1, the V gene TRBV4-3, with unresolved D. This CDR3 is built from 13 residues. The V and J ends lost 0 bases and 5 bases respectively, with 5 bases between them. Germline V CDR1 and CDR2: LGHNA, YSLEER. The CDR3, as DNA: TGCGCCAGCAGCCAAGACCGGGACAATGAGCAGTTCTTC. Translating gives CASSQDRDNEQFF.

About this clone itself: Within the sample, other DNA sequences also encode this same CDR3. The rearrangement joins TRBV18 to TRBJ2-7; D is uncertain. Germline assignment: CDR1 KGHSH and CDR2 LQKENI. CDR3 length equals 14 residues. V was trimmed by 1 base and J by 0 bases, leaving 7 bases between them. CDR3 in DNA: TGTGCCAGCTCACCACAGGGCAACTCCTACGAGCAGTACTTC. Residues: CASSPQGNSYEQYF.

This chain connects TRBV3-1 (or the pseudogene TRBV3-2) to TRBJ2-7, with D possibly TRBD2 on 6 matching bases. CDR1 is LGHDT, CDR2 YNNKEL, per germline (reference sequence). The CDR3 is 15 amino acids. V was trimmed by 6 bases and J by 2 bases, leaving 17 bases between them. CDR3 DNA sequence: TGTGCCAGCAGGCTCCGGGGGACCAGGACCTACGAGCAGTACTTC. Protein sequence: CASRLRGTRTYEQYF.

V is TRBV5-1 and J is TRBJ2-7; D possibly corresponds to TRBD2 (5 bases). The CDR3 consists of 14 residues. The V end lost 0 bases, the J end lost 5 bases, and 12 bases lay between the germline ends. Germline assignment: CDR1 SGHRS and CDR2 YFSETQ. The CDR3 loop reads CASSLVTGNHEQYF. The CDR3 DNA reads as TGCGCCAGCAGCTTGGTTACCGGGAACCACGAGCAGTACTTC.

The rearrangement links TRBV4-1 to TRBJ1-4, with 10 positions matching TRBD1. Trimming removed 4 bases from V and 2 bases from J; junction bases left unmatched: 7. This CDR3 comprises 17 residues. The V gene's germline CDR1 is MGHRA and CDR2 YSYEKL. CDR3 residues: CASSPRDRGLTNEKLFF. DNA of the CDR3: TGCGCCAGCAGCCCCAGGGACAGGGGTTTGACTAATGAAAAACTGTTTTTT.

This chain joins TRBV6-5 and TRBJ1-2, with D perhaps TRBD1 (5 bases). CDR3 length: 14 amino acids. V was shortened by 6 bases and J by 8 bases, with 19 bases between the two germline ends. Germline CDR1 reads MNHEY; CDR2 reads SVGAGI. The CDR3 sequence: CASRPSGLRGGYTF. As DNA, the CDR3 is TGTGCCAGCAGACCCTCGGGCCTGCGGGGCGGCTACACCTTC.

The chain is built from TRBV7-2 and TRBJ1-1; no clear D gene. The ends were cut back, 4 bases at V and 4 bases at J, with 16 bases in the middle. CDR3 size: 15 residues. Per germline, CDR1 SGHTA and CDR2 FQGNSA. DNA of the CDR3: TGTGCCAGCAGCTCGATGCCCGGGGTGGGCACTGAAGCTTTCTTT. Protein product: CASSSMPGVGTEAFF.

Concerning this clone itself: The sample contains more than one DNA sequence encoding this CDR3. The chain links TRBV3-1 (or the pseudogene TRBV3-2) to TRBJ2-5; D is ambiguous. V lost 4 bases to trimming and J lost 3 bases, with 9 bases between them. The CDR3 sequence is 13 residues long. Germline assignment: CDR1 LGHDT and CDR2 YNNKEL (reference sequence). In DNA form, the CDR3 reads TGTGCCAGCAGCCTACGCGAGGAAGAGACCCAGTACTTC. It is translated as CASSLREEETQYF.

This sequence joins TRBV5-4 and TRBJ2-3; D is possibly TRBD2 (6 bases). The CDR3 extends over 14 amino acids. Trimming shortened V by 4 bases and J by 3 bases, and 12 bases separated the two germline ends. Germline-derived CDR1 and CDR2 are SGHNT and YYREEE (reference sequence). The CDR3 DNA reads as TGTGCCAGCAGCCCGGGACTTGGTACAGATACGCAGTATTTT. Translation gives CASSPGLGTDTQYF.